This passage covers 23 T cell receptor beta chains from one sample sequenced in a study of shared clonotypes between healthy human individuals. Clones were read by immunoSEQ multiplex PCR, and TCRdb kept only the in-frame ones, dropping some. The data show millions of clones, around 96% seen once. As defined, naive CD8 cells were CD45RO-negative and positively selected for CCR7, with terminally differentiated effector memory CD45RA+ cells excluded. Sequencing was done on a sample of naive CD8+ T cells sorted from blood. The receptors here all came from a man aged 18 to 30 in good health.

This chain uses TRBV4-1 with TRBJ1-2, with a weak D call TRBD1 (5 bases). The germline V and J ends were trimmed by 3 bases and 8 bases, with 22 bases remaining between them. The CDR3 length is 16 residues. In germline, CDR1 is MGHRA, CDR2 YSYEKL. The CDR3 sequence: CASSHTARSGSEGYTF. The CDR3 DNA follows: TGCGCCAGCAGCCACACTGCGAGATCAGGGTCTGAAGGCTACACCTTC.

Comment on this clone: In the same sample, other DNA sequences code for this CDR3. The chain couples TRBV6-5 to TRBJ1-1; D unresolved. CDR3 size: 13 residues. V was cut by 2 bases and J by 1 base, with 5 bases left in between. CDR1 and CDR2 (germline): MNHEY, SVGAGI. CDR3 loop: CASSYAGNTEAFF. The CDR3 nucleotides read TGTGCCAGCAGTTACGCCGGGAACACTGAAGCTTTCTTT.

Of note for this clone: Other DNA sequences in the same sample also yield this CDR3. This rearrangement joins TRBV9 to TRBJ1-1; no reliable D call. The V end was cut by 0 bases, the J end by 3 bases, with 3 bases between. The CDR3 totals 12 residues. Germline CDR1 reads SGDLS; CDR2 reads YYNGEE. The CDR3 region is CASSVEDTEAFF. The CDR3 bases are TGTGCCAGCAGCGTAGAGGACACTGAAGCTTTCTTT.

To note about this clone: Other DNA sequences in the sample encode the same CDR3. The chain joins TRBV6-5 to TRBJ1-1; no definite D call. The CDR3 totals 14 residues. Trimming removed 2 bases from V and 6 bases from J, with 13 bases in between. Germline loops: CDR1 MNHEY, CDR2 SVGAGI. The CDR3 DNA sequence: TGTGCCAGCAGTTACAGGGAAGGGTTGGCTGAAGCTTTCTTT. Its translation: CASSYREGLAEAFF.

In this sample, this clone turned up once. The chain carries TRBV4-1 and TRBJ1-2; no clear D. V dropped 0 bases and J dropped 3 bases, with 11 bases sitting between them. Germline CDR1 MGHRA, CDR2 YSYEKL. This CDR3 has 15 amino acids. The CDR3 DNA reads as TGCGCCAGCAGCCAAGATACGCGGGGATACTATGGCTACACCTTC. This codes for CASSQDTRGYYGYTF.

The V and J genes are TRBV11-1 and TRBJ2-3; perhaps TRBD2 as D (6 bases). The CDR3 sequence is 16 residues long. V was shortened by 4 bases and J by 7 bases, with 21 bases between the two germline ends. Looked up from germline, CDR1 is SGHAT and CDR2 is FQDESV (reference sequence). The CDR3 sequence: CASSSLVAGTTYTQYF. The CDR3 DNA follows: TGTGCCAGCAGCTCCCTAGTGGCGGGGACCACTTATACGCAGTATTTT.

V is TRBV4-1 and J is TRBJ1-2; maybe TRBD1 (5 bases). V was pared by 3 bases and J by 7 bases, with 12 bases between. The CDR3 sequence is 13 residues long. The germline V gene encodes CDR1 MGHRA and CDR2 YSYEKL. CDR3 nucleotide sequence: TGCGCCAGCAGCCACCGGGGCAGTACTGGCTACACCTTC. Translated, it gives CASSHRGSTGYTF.

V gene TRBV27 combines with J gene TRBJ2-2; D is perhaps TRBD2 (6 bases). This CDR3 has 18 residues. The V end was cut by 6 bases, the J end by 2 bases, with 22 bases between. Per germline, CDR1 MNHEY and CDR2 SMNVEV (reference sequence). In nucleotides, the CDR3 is TGTGCCAGCAGCCCTTACCCGATGGGACTTTCCAACACCGGGGAGCTGTTTTTT. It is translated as CASSPYPMGLSNTGELFF.

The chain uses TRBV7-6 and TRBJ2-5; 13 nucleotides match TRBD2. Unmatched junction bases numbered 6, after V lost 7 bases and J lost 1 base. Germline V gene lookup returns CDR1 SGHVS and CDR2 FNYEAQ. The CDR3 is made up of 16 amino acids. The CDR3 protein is CASTTRLAGGQETQYF. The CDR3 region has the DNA TGTGCCAGCACCACTCGACTAGCGGGAGGCCAAGAGACCCAGTACTTC.

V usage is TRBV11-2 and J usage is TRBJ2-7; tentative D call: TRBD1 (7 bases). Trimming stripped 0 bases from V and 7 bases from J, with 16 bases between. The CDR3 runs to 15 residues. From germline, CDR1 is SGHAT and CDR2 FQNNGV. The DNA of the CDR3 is TGTGCCAGCAGCTTAGATTCAGGGGGGCAAAGGGAGCAGTACTTC. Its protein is CASSLDSGGQREQYF. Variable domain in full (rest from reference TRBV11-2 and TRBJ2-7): EAGVAQSPRYKIIEKRQSVAFWCNPISGHATLYWYQQILGQGPKLLIQFQNNGVVDDSQLPKDRFSAERLKGVDSTLKIQPAKLEDSAVYLCASSLDSGGQREQYFGPGTRLTVT.

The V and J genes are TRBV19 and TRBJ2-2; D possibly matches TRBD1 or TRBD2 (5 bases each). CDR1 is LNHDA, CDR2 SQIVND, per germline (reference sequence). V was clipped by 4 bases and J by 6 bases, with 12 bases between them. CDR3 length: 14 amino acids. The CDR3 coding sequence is TGTGCCAGTAGTAGACCCTCGGGGCCCGGGGAGCTGTTTTTT. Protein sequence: CASSRPSGPGELFF.

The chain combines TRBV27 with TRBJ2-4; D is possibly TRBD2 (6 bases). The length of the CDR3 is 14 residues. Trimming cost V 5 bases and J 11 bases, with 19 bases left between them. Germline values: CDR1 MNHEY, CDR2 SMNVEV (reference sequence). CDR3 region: CASSPPGVAGLQYF. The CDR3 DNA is TGTGCCAGCAGTCCCCCGGGGGTGGCGGGGCTTCAGTACTTC.

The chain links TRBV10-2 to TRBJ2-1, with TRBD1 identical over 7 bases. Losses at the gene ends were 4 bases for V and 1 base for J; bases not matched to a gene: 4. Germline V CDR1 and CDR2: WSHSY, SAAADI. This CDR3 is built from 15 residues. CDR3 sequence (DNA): TGCGCCAGCAGTGCGCACAGGGGTTCCTACAATGAGCAGTTCTTC. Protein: CASSAHRGSYNEQFF.

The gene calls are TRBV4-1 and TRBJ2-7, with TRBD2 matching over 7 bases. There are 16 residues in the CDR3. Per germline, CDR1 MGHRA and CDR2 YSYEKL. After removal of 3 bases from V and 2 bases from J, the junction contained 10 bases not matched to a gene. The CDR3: CASSHVTSLPTYEQYF. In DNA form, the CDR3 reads TGCGCCAGCAGCCATGTGACTAGCCTACCAACCTACGAGCAGTACTTC.

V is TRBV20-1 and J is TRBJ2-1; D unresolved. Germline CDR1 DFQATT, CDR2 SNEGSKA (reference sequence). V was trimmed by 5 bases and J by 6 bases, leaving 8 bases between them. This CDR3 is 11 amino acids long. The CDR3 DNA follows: TGCAGTGCTCCCAGCCCCAATGAGCAGTTCTTC. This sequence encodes CSAPSPNEQFF.

CDR3 in DNA: TGTGCCAGCAGTTCTTCCCGACTAGCGGGGGCTCAGCCCGGGGAGCTGTTTTTT. As protein: CASSSSRLAGAQPGELFF. This rearrangement joins TRBV7-9 to TRBJ2-2, with 12 bases identical to TRBD2. Germline-derived CDR1 and CDR2 are SEHNR and FQNEAQ (reference sequence). The J segment lost 6 bases and the V segment lost 6 bases, leaving 14 bases of the junction unmatched. The CDR3 runs 18 residues.

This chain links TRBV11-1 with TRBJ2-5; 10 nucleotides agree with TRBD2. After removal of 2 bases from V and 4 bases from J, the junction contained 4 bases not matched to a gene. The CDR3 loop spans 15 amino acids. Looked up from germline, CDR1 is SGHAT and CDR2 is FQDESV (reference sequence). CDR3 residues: CASSLILAGLETQYF. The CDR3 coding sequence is TGTGCCAGCAGCTTAATACTAGCGGGGCTAGAGACCCAGTACTTC.

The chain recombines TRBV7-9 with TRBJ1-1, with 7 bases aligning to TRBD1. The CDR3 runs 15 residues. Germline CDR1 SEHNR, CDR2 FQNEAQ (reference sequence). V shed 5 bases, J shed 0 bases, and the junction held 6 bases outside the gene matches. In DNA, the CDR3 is TGTGCCAGCAGCGAAAGACAGGGTTTGAACACTGAAGCTTTCTTT. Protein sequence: CASSERQGLNTEAFF.

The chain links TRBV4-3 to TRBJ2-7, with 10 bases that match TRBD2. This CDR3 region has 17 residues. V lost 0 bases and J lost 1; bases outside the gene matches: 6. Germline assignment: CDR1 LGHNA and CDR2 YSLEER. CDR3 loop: CASSQDSSGSLSYEQYF. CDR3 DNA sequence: TGCGCCAGCAGCCAAGATTCTAGCGGGAGTCTGTCCTACGAGCAGTACTTC.

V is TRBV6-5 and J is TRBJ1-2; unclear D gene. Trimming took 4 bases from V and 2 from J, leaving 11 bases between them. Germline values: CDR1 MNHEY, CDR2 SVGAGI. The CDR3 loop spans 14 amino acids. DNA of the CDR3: TGTGCCAGCAGTTCCCCTGACGTAAACTATGGCTACACCTTC. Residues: CASSSPDVNYGYTF.

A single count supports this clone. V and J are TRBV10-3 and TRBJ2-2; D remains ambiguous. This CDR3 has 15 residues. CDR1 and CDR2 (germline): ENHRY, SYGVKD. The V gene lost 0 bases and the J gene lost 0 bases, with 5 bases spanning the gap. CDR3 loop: CAISESLSNTGELFF. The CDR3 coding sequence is TGTGCCATCAGTGAGTCCCTCTCGAACACCGGGGAGCTGTTTTTT.

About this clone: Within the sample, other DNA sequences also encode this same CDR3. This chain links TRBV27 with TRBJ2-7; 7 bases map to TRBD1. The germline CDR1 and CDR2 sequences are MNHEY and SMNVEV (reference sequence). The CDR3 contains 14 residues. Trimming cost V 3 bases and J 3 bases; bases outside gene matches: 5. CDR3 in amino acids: CASSFRQGNYEQYF. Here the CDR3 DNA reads TGTGCCAGCAGTTTCAGACAGGGAAACTACGAGCAGTACTTC.

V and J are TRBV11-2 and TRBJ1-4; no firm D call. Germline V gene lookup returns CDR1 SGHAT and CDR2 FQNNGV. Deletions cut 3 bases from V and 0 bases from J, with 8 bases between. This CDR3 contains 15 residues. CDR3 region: CASSFYFATNEKLFF. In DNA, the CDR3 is TGTGCCAGCAGCTTCTATTTTGCAACTAATGAAAAACTGTTTTTT.